Following are 7 T cell receptor beta chains from one sample sequenced in a study of post-analysis software for immune sequencing data. For these TCRs, the target antigens are not known. Whole-study findings and limits: Controls showed lower frequencies than patients for five TRBV segments, and TRBV5-6, TRBV5-1 and TRBV20-1 were among these.

TCR beta cDNA libraries had unique molecular identifiers. TCRdb fed the PCR reads into MiXCR, producing one record per CDR3 protein. The top ten hold about 1.4% of the sample, which has over 150,000 distinct CDR3 sequences, approximately 30% seen once. Sequencing input: blood. These receptors all stem from a girl aged 5-17 years with multiple sclerosis.

Only a few counts were recorded for this clonotype. V and J are TRBV4-1 and TRBJ2-1, with TRBD2 matching 8 bases. The CDR3 runs 14 residues. Germline V gene data show CDR1 as MGHRA and CDR2 as YSYEKL. J gave up 7 bases and V 11 bases, and 13 bases lay outside the gene matches. CDR3 in DNA: TGCGCCGCATCCGGGGGACTAGGGGAAAATGAGCAGTTCTTC. Its protein product is CAASGGLGENEQFF.

The chain recombines TRBV12-3 or TRBV12-4 with TRBJ2-7; 10 nucleotides agree with TRBD2. V gave up 2 bases and J gave up 6 bases; unmatched junction bases: 4. This CDR3 has 14 amino acids. The CDR3 coding sequence is TGTGCCAGCAGTTTATCTAGCGGGAGTACCGAGCAGTACTTC. Translating it yields CASSLSSGSTEQYF.

This clonotype showed up many times. The chain is built from TRBV5-1 and TRBJ2-7; 8 positions match TRBD1. The V gene's germline CDR1 is SGHRS and CDR2 YFSETQ. The V and J ends lost 7 bases and 1 base, in that order; junction bases with no gene match: 7. The CDR3 covers 14 residues. This CDR3 is CASRRTGTSYEQYF. The CDR3 DNA reads TGCGCCAGCCGACGGACAGGGACGTCCTACGAGCAGTACTTC.

This clonotype was detected ten times or more. The chain recombines TRBV12-3 or TRBV12-4 with TRBJ2-1, with 8 nucleotides matching TRBD1. Unmatched junction bases numbered 4, after V lost 2 bases and J lost 4 bases. This CDR3 has 15 amino acids. The CDR3 nucleotides read TGTGCCAGCAGTTTACTAGGACAGGGTTACAATGAGCAGTTCTTC. Translating it yields CASSLLGQGYNEQFF.

This chain joins TRBV12-3 or TRBV12-4 and TRBJ1-1, with D possibly being TRBD1 (5 bases). Trimming pared 3 bases from V and 3 bases from J, leaving 17 bases between. The CDR3 consists of 16 residues. CDR3 sequence: CASSFPGPTRDTEAFF. The CDR3 DNA sequence: TGTGCCAGCAGTTTTCCGGGACCTACCCGGGACACTGAAGCTTTCTTT.

This clonotype was seen only a few times. The genes are TRBV5-1 and TRBJ2-6, with D unclear. Trimming took off 0 bases at V and 0 bases at J, with 13 bases between the two ends. The CDR3 totals 18 residues. Looked up from germline, CDR1 is SGHRS and CDR2 is YFSETQ. CDR3 in DNA: TGCGCCAGCAGCTTGGGGTACTATAGGAGCTCTGGGGCCAACGTCCTGACTTTC. It is translated as CASSLGYYRSSGANVLTF.

This clonotype has more than one count but fewer than ten. This sequence joins TRBV5-1 and TRBJ2-3; no clear D gene. The CDR3 is made up of 14 amino acids. Germline loops: CDR1 SGHRS, CDR2 YFSETQ. Between the trimmed V and J ends, which lost 0 bases and 2 bases, there was a span of 7 bases. CDR3 in amino acids: CASSLGPVTDTQYF. In DNA form, the CDR3 reads TGCGCCAGCAGCTTGGGGCCAGTCACAGATACGCAGTATTTT.